A single sample gave rise to the 13 T cell receptor beta chains below, sequenced in a study of cytomegalovirus exposure and HLA in healthy donors. The PCR made use of 60 Vbeta and 13 Jbeta primers. Only in-frame clones appear in the TCRdb table, and some are missing; sequencing was by immunoSEQ multiplex PCR. The sample lists about 140,000 clones; roughly 70% were seen once. Sequencing input: PBMCs. These TCRs come from a man aged 55 to 70 in good health and CMV-seronegative.

This clone was found a few times. In DNA form, the CDR3 reads TGTGCCTGGGGAGGGGAGCGGGACGTTCCCAATGAGCAGTTCTTC. It is translated as CAWGGERDVPNEQFF. The genes are TRBV30 and TRBJ2-1; TRBD2 matches at 7 bases. The CDR3 has 15 residues. CDR1 GTSNPN and CDR2 SVGIG come from the germline V gene (reference sequence). The junction had 13 bases not matched to a gene; V was cut back by 5 bases and J by 6 bases.

The V gene is TRBV28, the J gene TRBJ1-4; D might be TRBD1 (5 bases). Germline values: CDR1 MDHEN, CDR2 SYDVKM. CDR3 length: 19 residues. The V and J ends lost 4 bases and 0 bases respectively, with 21 bases between them. DNA of the CDR3: TGTGCCAGCAGTTCCCCCCTCCAGGGATTAGGAGCAACTAATGAAAAACTGTTTTTT. Translating gives CASSSPLQGLGATNEKLFF.

The sample holds a few counts of this clone. The CDR3 DNA sequence: TGTGCCAGCAGTTACTCAGGGGGCTCTGGAAACACCATATATTTT. This sequence encodes CASSYSGGSGNTIYF. The J gene is TRBJ1-3, the V gene TRBV6-5; perhaps TRBD1 as D (6 bases). Per germline, CDR1 MNHEY and CDR2 SVGAGI. The V end was cut by 0 bases, the J end by 0 bases, with 6 bases between. The CDR3 runs 15 residues.

The J gene is TRBJ2-3, the V gene TRBV7-9; the match to TRBD2 covers 7 bases. CDR1 and CDR2 from the germline V gene are SEHNR and FQNEAQ (reference sequence). V lost 8 bases and J lost 7; bases outside the gene matches: 12. The CDR3 totals 14 residues. The CDR3 sequence is CASGAAGAINTQYF. CDR3 nucleotide sequence: TGTGCCAGCGGTGCCGCGGGAGCAATCAATACGCAGTATTTT.

The rearrangement uses TRBV6-5 and TRBJ2-2; perhaps TRBD2 as D (5 bases). The CDR3 totals 14 residues. V lost 6 bases and J lost 3, with 11 bases in between. Germline CDR1 MNHEY, CDR2 SVGAGI. DNA for the CDR3: TGTGCCAGCAGGGGAGTAGGTGACACCGGGGAGCTGTTTTTT. This codes for CASRGVGDTGELFF.

The table lists this clone with a few counts. Other DNA sequences in the sample encode the same CDR3. This chain connects TRBV9 to TRBJ1-1, with D possibly TRBD1 on 5 matching bases. The V end lost 0 bases, the J end lost 1 base, and 7 bases lay between the germline ends. Germline assignment: CDR1 SGDLS and CDR2 YYNGEE. The CDR3 length is 14 residues. The DNA for the CDR3 is TGTGCCAGCAGCGTAGGTCAGGGGAACACTGAAGCTTTCTTT. It encodes CASSVGQGNTEAFF.

V and J are TRBV4-3 and TRBJ2-7; D unclear. V was pared by 0 bases and J by 0 bases, with 3 bases between. The CDR3 sequence is 13 residues long. CDR1 is LGHNA, CDR2 YSLEER, per germline. CDR3 nucleotides: TGCGCCAGCAGCCAAGATTACTCCTACGAGCAGTACTTC. Its protein is CASSQDYSYEQYF.

This clone was picked up a small number of times. The rearrangement links TRBV5-1 to TRBJ1-3; no clear D. V lost 0 bases and J lost 8, with 3 bases in between. Germline V lookup: CDR1 SGHRS, CDR2 YFSETQ. This CDR3 region has 11 residues. The CDR3 sequence is CASSLADTIYF. The CDR3 coding sequence is TGCGCCAGCAGCTTGGCGGACACCATATATTTT.

V and J are TRBV19 and TRBJ2-3; D might be TRBD2 (5 bases). The CDR3 extends over 13 amino acids. Germline V gene sequence: CDR1 LNHDA, CDR2 SQIVND (reference sequence). Trimming took off 1 base at V and 5 bases at J, with 7 bases between the two ends. CDR3 sequence: CASSIAGIDTQYF. The CDR3 coding sequence is TGTGCCAGTAGTATAGCCGGGATAGATACGCAGTATTTT.

This clone was recorded once. J is TRBJ2-3 and V is TRBV27; D is ambiguous. Germline CDR1 and CDR2: MNHEY and SMNVEV (reference sequence). The V end was cut by 5 bases, the J end by 3 bases, with 12 bases between. The CDR3 covers 14 residues. Written as DNA, the CDR3 is TGTGCCAGCAGTCCAGTGGTCGTTACAGATACGCAGTATTTT. Protein sequence: CASSPVVVTDTQYF.

This clone was seen a few times. V usage is TRBV19 and J usage is TRBJ1-1; TRBD1 aligns across 11 bases. V was pared by 7 bases and J by 3 bases, with 16 bases of the junction left unmatched. The CDR3 length is 18 residues. Germline V CDR1 and CDR2: LNHDA, SQIVND (reference sequence). The chain's CDR3 is CASTTFLDRGRLDTEAFF. The CDR3 bases are TGTGCCAGTACCACATTCCTGGACAGGGGGCGCCTGGACACTGAAGCTTTCTTT.

This clone was counted only a few times. This chain connects TRBV13 to TRBJ2-7, with 7 bases identical to TRBD2. The CDR3 is made up of 13 amino acids. Germline V lookup: CDR1 PRHDT, CDR2 FYEKMQ (reference sequence). The V gene end was trimmed by 5 bases and the J gene end by 9 bases; junction bases not matched to a gene: 10. CDR3 sequence (DNA): TGTGCCAGCAGCGCCACGAGGCGGGAGAGGCAGTACTTC. It encodes CASSATRRERQYF. The full variable domain, in which reference TRBV13 and TRBJ2-7 provide the parts outside the CDR3, is AAGVIQSPRHLIKEKRETATLKCYPIPRHDTVYWYQQGPGQDPQFLISFYEKMQSDKGSIPDRFSAQQFSDYHSELNMSSLELGDSALYFCASSATRRERQYFGPGTRLTVT.

This clone was counted between two and nine times. The chain uses TRBV7-2 and TRBJ1-2; TRBD1 matches 9 bases. With V trimmed by 4 bases and J by 6 bases, 3 bases remained unmatched. Germline assignment: CDR1 SGHTA and CDR2 FQGNSA. The CDR3 is 13 residues long. The CDR3 here is CASSYGTGNGYTF. The CDR3 nucleotides are TGTGCCAGCAGCTACGGGACAGGGAATGGCTACACCTTC.